This T cell receptor beta chain was captured by sequencing in a study of T cells in localized non-small cell lung cancer. The CDR3 is 15 residues long. Germline V CDR1 and CDR2: MNHEY, SMNVEV (reference sequence). Trimming cost V 3 bases and J 4 bases; bases outside gene matches: 8. Study outcomes and limitations: When the top 100 tumor clones were examined, a median about 60 of them also appeared in the adjacent lung, which was paired and uninvolved. Uninvolved adjacent lung had the highest recorded T cell clonality, with tumor below it. Longer overall survival associated with higher blood T cell density; shorter survival with higher adjacent-lung clonality.

This clone was seen a few times. Antigen specificity is unknown. Profiled with immunoSEQ multiplex PCR; TCRdb holds only in-frame clones, not every one. This repertoire shows some 20,000 clones, roughly 80% found once; its top ten account for 3.5% to 5.5%. Sequenced here: peripheral blood, sampled before any cancer treatment. The chain joins TRBV27 to TRBJ1-1; TRBD1 aligns across 7 bases. This TCR came from a man between 40 and 75 years old with stage I lung adenocarcinoma. DNA of the CDR3: TGTGCCAGCAGTTTTCAGGGGCCAGGGGGCACTGAAGCTTTCTTT. Protein product: CASSFQGPGGTEAFF.